What follows are 7 T cell receptor beta chains derived from one specimen sequenced in a study of blood T cell repertoires in COVID-19. The repertoire was sequenced with immunoSEQ multiplex PCR; TCRdb's copy has only in-frame clones and lacks some. The table has tens of thousands of clones, roughly 90% seen once. The sequenced material came from peripheral blood. The receptors shown here come from a man aged 40-49 years with COVID-19, enrolled during active disease.

The chain recombines TRBV19 with TRBJ1-2, with 7 positions matching TRBD1. V dropped 5 bases and J dropped 1; count of bases not matched to a gene: 4. Germline CDR1 reads LNHDA; CDR2 reads SQIVND (reference sequence). The CDR3 is 14 amino acids. CDR3 loop: CASSGRQGNYGYTF. In DNA form, the CDR3 reads TGTGCCAGTAGTGGCAGACAGGGTAACTATGGCTACACCTTC.

The chain uses TRBV30 and TRBJ1-3, with TRBD1 matching 7 bases. Germline V lookup: CDR1 GTSNPN, CDR2 SVGIG (reference sequence). There are 16 residues in the CDR3. J lost 3 bases, V lost 2 bases, and 10 bases had no gene match. CDR3 nucleotide sequence: TGTGCCTGGAGTTCCCCCGAGGGGGCAGGTGGAAACACCATATATTTT. Amino acids: CAWSSPEGAGGNTIYF.

In its sample, this clone was seen once. One junction end disagrees with the germline gene, perhaps due to a read error. V usage is TRBV11-2 and J usage is TRBJ2-1; D is unclear. CDR1 and CDR2 (germline): SGHAT, FQNNGV. This CDR3 is 11 amino acids long. CDR3 nucleotide sequence: TGTGCCAGCAGCCTATTAGATGAACAGTTCTTC. As protein: CASSLLDEQFF.

This clone was seen just once. V gene TRBV11-3 combines with J gene TRBJ2-7, with D possibly matching TRBD2 (5 bases). Looked up from germline, CDR1 is SGHNT and CDR2 is YENEEA. V shed 5 bases and J shed 2 bases, with 10 bases lying between them. This CDR3 contains 13 residues. The CDR3 DNA reads TGTGCCAGCAGCCCGGGATCTGCCTACGAGCAGTACTTC. Its protein is CASSPGSAYEQYF.

The chain is built from TRBV29-1 and TRBJ1-1, with 7 bases identical to TRBD1. This CDR3 contains 13 residues. Germline V lookup: CDR1 SQVTM, CDR2 ANQGSEA. V was clipped by 5 bases and J by 2 bases; unmatched bases: 5. CDR3 in amino acids: CSVPGQTNTEAFF. The DNA of the CDR3 is TGCAGCGTTCCGGGACAGACCAACACTGAAGCTTTCTTT. The whole variable domain, remainder taken from reference TRBV29-1 and TRBJ1-1, is SAVISQKPSRDICQRGTSLTIQCQVDSQVTMMFWYRQQPGQSLTLIATANQGSEATYESGFVIDKFPISRPNLTFSTLTVSNMSPEDSSIYLCSVPGQTNTEAFFGQGTRLTVV.

The V gene is TRBV11-2, the J gene TRBJ2-7; a weak D match, TRBD2 (6 bases). This CDR3 has 15 amino acids. V was cut by 5 bases and J by 2 bases, with 16 bases left in between. Germline CDR1 and CDR2: SGHAT and FQNNGV. The CDR3 spells CASSPRRRGPYEQYF. The CDR3 coding sequence is TGTGCCAGCAGCCCCCGACGGAGGGGTCCCTACGAGCAGTACTTC.

This rearrangement joins TRBV7-9 to TRBJ2-1; D is possibly TRBD2 (6 bases). The CDR3 consists of 14 residues. The V end was cut by 5 bases, the J end by 6 bases, with 14 bases between. From germline, CDR1 is SEHNR and CDR2 FQNEAQ (reference sequence). DNA of the CDR3: TGTGCCAGCAGCCAAATGGAGGGCCGCAATGAGCAGTTCTTC. As protein: CASSQMEGRNEQFF.